This T cell receptor (beta chain) is from a study of blood T cell repertoires in COVID-19. About the research overall: The samples span acute and convalescent COVID-19 from the United States, Italy and Spain. The analysed material was cDNA or gDNA that came from T cells, B-cell-depleted T cells, or PBMCs.

This clone was observed a few times. Methods used by the authors: How many nucleated cells were present was estimated from reference gene primer amplification. Method: immunoSEQ multiplex PCR; TCRdb's copy keeps in-frame clones and lacks some. V, J and clone size are those of that table, while D and trimming were read from the DNA. The sample holds around 99,000 clones, roughly 75% seen once. CDR3 length: 15 amino acids. Germline CDR1 reads SEHNR; CDR2 reads FQNEAQ (reference sequence). The V end lost 2 bases, the J end lost 1 base, and 11 bases lay between the germline ends. The clonotype was recovered from a man aged 50 or older who had recovered from COVID-19. The genes are TRBV7-9 and TRBJ1-2; maybe TRBD1 (6 bases). The sequenced sample consisted of peripheral blood. The CDR3 nucleotides are TGTGCCAGCAGCTTACAAGGACAGCTTAACTATGGCTACACCTTC. This sequence encodes CASSLQGQLNYGYTF.